This TCR beta chain was captured in a study of T cells after yellow fever vaccination (dated by TCRdb to about 2019). About the full investigation: The SMART-Seq v4 Ultra Low Input RNA kit was used to prepare libraries from fractions with low cell numbers. To track T-cell clones before and after primary and booster YFV17D yellow fever vaccination, bulk TCR alpha and beta repertoires were sequenced longitudinally. The cohort comprised two healthy male donors, one aged 18 to 30 and one aged 30 to 40 years. Blood was collected at multiple timepoints before and after primary and secondary immunization, and bulk PBMC replicates and cell subsets were isolated. General study outcomes and caveats: After the booster, most clones that had expanded after primary vaccination were detected again (approximately 97% of CD4 and about 88% of CD8), suggesting broad maintenance of memory. A small fraction of clonotypes showed up in both the CD4 and CD8 compartments, probably as a result of convergent recombination. Computational filtering was needed because FACS-sorted repertoires could contain abundant contaminating clonotypes from the bulk population. The secondary T-cell response was weaker than the primary response but faster, peaking on day 5 instead of day 15. Because only two donors were included in the study, the extent to which the findings can be generalized is limited.

The CDR3 spans 14 residues, from the cysteine through the valine. The entry retains the CDR3 DNA only, 42 bases that are in frame from base 1. The germline V gene supplies CDR1 MDHEN and CDR2 SYDVKM. The V end loses 5 bases and the J end loses 0 bases, and a stretch of 11 bases separates them. The sample holds a few counts of this clonotype. The antigen it binds to is not known. No much larger clonotype is one base removed from it; base qualities were not supplied. Sequencing took place on an Illumina NovaSeq 6000. TCR cDNA was synthesized by 5'RACE template switching, which introduced a universal primer site and unique molecular identifiers. Priming of cDNA synthesis was performed from both the TCR alpha and TCR beta constant segments. Library amplification involved two PCR steps, and the second step added sample barcodes and sequencing adapters. Sequencing of libraries was done on Illumina HiSeq 2500 (2x100 bp) or NovaSeq (2x150 bp). The study's own analysis went as follows. Reads were demultiplexed and collapsed into UMI consensus sequences with MIGEC, and V(D)J alignment was performed with MiXCR. Vaccine-responding clonotypes were identified with edgeR using replicate PBMC samples, with FDR below 0.01 and a log2 fold change above 5 up to day 15 being required. Bulk clonotypes were assigned CD4 or CD8 identity according to which sequenced CD4 or CD8 repertoire held them at higher abundance. TCRdb itself trimmed the public reads at Q25 with fastp, ran MiXCR and retained productive beta chains. Rows are combined by CDR3 protein, so each entry shows the most common genes and DNA. For this entry, the V and J calls and clone size follow TCRdb and not the study's own pipeline. In this sample the table shows hundreds of thousands of distinct CDR3 sequences, roughly 5.6% of which occur a single time. The top ten hold roughly 3.5% of the sample.

Sample treatment or condition, as interpreted from the label and publication: live attenuated yellow fever vaccine strain. PBMCs were isolated from peripheral blood using a standard Ficoll-Paque protocol. Dynabeads CD4 and CD8 positive selection kits were used to isolate CD4 and CD8 T-cell fractions. TriZol was used to extract RNA from bulk PBMCs, CD4 and CD8 fractions, and dextramer-positive and dextramer-negative fractions. This sequence uses TRBV28 and TRBJ2-7, with a tentative D gene TRBD1 over 6 matching bases. This clonotype originated in a man aged 18 to 30 who received the YFV17D yellow fever vaccine. The sequencing here drew on CD4+ T cells sorted from PBMCs, taken on the day of the yellow fever booster vaccination. In nucleotide form, the sequence is TGTGCCAGCAGTGGGGGCGGCAGCTCCTACGAGCAGTACGTC. Its product reads: CASSGGGSSYEQYV.